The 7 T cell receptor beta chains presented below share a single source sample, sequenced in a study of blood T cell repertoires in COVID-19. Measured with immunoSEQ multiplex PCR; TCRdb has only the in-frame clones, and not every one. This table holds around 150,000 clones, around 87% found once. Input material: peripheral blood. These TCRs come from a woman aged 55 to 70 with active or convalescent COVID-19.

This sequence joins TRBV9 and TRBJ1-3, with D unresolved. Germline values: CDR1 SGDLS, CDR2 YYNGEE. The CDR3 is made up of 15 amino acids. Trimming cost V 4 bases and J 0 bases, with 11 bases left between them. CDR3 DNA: TGTGCCAGCAGCCCAGGTGAACTCTCTGGAAACACCATATATTTT. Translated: CASSPGELSGNTIYF.

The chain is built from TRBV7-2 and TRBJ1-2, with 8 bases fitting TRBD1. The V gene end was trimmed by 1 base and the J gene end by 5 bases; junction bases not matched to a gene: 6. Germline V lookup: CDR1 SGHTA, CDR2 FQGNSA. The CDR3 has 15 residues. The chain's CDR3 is CASSLGGQAFYGYTF. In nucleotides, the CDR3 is TGTGCCAGCAGCTTAGGGGGACAGGCCTTTTATGGCTACACCTTC.

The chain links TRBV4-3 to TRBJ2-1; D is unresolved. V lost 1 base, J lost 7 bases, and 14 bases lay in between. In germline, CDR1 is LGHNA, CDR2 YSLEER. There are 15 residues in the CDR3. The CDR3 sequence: CASSQGAIGLNEQFF. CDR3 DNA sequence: TGCGCCAGCAGCCAAGGGGCGATTGGGTTAAATGAGCAGTTCTTC.

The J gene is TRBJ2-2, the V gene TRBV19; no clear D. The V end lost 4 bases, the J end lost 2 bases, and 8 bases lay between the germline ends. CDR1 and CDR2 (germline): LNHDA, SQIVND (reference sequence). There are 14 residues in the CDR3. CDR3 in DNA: TGTGCCAGTAGTACTCAGTCAAACACCGGGGAGCTGTTTTTT. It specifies CASSTQSNTGELFF.

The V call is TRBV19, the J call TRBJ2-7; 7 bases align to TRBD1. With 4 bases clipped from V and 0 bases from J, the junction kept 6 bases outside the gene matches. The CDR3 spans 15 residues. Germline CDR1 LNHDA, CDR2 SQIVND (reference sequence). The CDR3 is CASSSPGQTSYEQYF. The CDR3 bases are TGTGCCAGTAGTAGTCCGGGACAGACCTCCTACGAGCAGTACTTC. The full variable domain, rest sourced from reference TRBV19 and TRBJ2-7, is DGGITQSPKYLFRKEGQNVTLSCEQNLNHDAMYWYRQDPGQGLRLIYYSQIVNDFQKGDIAEGYSVSREKKESFPLTVTSAQKNPTAFYLCASSSPGQTSYEQYFGPGTRLTVT.

Here the CDR3 reads CAISESPPGQGSPLHF. The CDR3 DNA reads as TGTGCCATCAGTGAGTCCCCGCCAGGACAGGGATCACCCCTCCACTTT. The chain couples TRBV10-3 to TRBJ1-6, with TRBD1 matching over 8 bases. CDR3 size: 16 residues. V shed 0 bases and J 10 bases; nucleotides not matched to a gene: 8. Germline CDR1 reads ENHRY; CDR2 reads SYGVKD.

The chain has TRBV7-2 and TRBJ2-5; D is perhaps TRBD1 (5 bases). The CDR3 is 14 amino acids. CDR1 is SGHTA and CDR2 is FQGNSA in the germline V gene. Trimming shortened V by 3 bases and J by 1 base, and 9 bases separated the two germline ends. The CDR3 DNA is TGTGCCAGCAGCTTTGACAGAGCCCAAGAGACCCAGTACTTC. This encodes CASSFDRAQETQYF.